The clone carrying this TCR beta chain showed up just a few times. A second PCR, run for roughly 7 to 12 cycles, used a sample-barcoded 5' primer plus a J-beta primer mix. TCRdb re-called the 5' RACE reads through MiXCR, storing one row per CDR3 protein. This table has around 780,000 distinct CDR3 sequences, 25% to 30% appearing once. This specimen comes from a study of blood T cells in healthy people across ages. CDR3 length: 15 residues. Germline CDR1 is LGHDT and CDR2 is YNNKEL (reference sequence). Trimming stripped 3 bases from V and 2 bases from J, with 14 bases between. Separately, the same data were catalogued under a study of T cells of mothers and their children.

The sequence derives from a boy aged 10-17 years in good health. The sequenced material came from blood. The V and J genes are TRBV3-1 and TRBJ2-7; no firm D call. CDR3 nucleotide sequence: TGTGCCAGCAGCCATCCTGGAAGGGCGGCCTACGAGCAGTACTTC. It encodes CASSHPGRAAYEQYF.